The 22 T cell receptor beta chains given below trace back to one sample, sequenced in a study of blood T cells in healthy people across ages. The second PCR ran roughly 7 to 12 cycles with a sample-barcoded 5' primer and J-beta primers. Using its own MiXCR run on the 5' RACE reads, TCRdb lists one record per CDR3 protein. The table records over a million distinct CDR3 sequences, around 45% of them present only once. What was sequenced was blood. The receptors were sampled from a woman aged 60-75 years in good health.

The chain uses TRBV14 and TRBJ1-2; D not certain. Germline assignment: CDR1 SGHDN and CDR2 FVKESK. This CDR3 spans 14 amino acids. V dropped 0 bases and J dropped 4 bases, with 9 bases sitting between them. The CDR3 DNA reads as TGTGCCAGCAGCCAAGAGTACCAGGCCTATGGCTACACCTTC. Its translation: CASSQEYQAYGYTF.

The rearrangement uses TRBV5-1 and TRBJ2-3; TRBD1 agrees at 8 bases. The V gene end was trimmed by 0 bases and the J gene end by 4 bases; junction bases not matched to a gene: 7. This CDR3 spans 16 amino acids. Germline-derived CDR1 and CDR2 are SGHRS and YFSETQ. The CDR3 nucleotides are TGCGCCAGCAGCTTGGACAGGGGGACCTCCTCAGATACGCAGTATTTT. Its protein is CASSLDRGTSSDTQYF.

The chain links TRBV6-1 to TRBJ2-7; 8 bases are shared with TRBD2. Germline-derived CDR1 and CDR2 are MNHNS and SASEGT. This CDR3 has 19 amino acids. V lost 4 bases and J lost 1; bases outside the gene matches: 18. The CDR3 coding sequence is TGTGCCAGCAGTGCCCTCAGGGCAGGAGTAGCGGGATTGTCCTACGAGCAGTACTTC. Encoded protein: CASSALRAGVAGLSYEQYF.

This clonotype has just one count. The rearrangement uses TRBV14 and TRBJ2-1, with 8 bases matching TRBD1. The CDR3 is made up of 16 amino acids. Unmatched junction bases numbered 13, after V lost 4 bases and J lost 8 bases. Germline CDR1 is SGHDN and CDR2 is FVKESK. CDR3 nucleotides: TGTGCCAGCAGCCGGGGCCAGGACAGGGTAATTGATGAGCAGTTCTTC. Its protein is CASSRGQDRVIDEQFF.

The chain combines TRBV21-1 with TRBJ2-1; the table's D call, TRBD2, was not checked against the DNA. TRBV21-1 is a pseudogene. The CDR3 totals 17 residues. CDR3: CASSAGLAGDYYNEQFF. The CDR3 DNA follows: TGTGCCAGCAGCGCAGGACTAGCGGGAGACTACTACAATGAGCAGTTCTTC.

This clonotype was seen a few times. The chain carries TRBV5-6 and TRBJ2-7; possible D gene TRBD2, 5 bases. Germline CDR1 SGHDT, CDR2 YYEEEE. Between the trimmed V and J ends, which lost 4 bases and 6 bases, there was a span of 17 bases. This CDR3 has 14 amino acids. The CDR3 coding sequence is TGTGCCAGCAGCACGACTAAAGCCCTCTCCGAGCAGTACTTC. Amino acids: CASSTTKALSEQYF.

This clonotype was detected only once. J is TRBJ2-3 and V is TRBV7-2; D may be TRBD2 (6 bases). This CDR3 is 11 amino acids long. CDR1 and CDR2 (germline): SGHTA, FQGNSA. V shed 8 bases and J shed 4 bases, with 7 bases lying between them. For the CDR3, the DNA is TGTGCCAGCGGAGGGGCAGATACGCAGTATTTT. Protein sequence: CASGGADTQYF.

The sample holds a few counts of this clonotype. The chain recombines TRBV6-1 with TRBJ2-5, with D possibly matching TRBD2 (6 bases). CDR1 is MNHNS, CDR2 SASEGT, per germline. The CDR3 consists of 10 residues. V lost 10 bases and J 4 bases, leaving 7 bases between the germline ends. CDR3 coding DNA: TGTGCCACGGAGGGAGAGACCCAGTACTTC. Its translation is CATEGETQYF.

The V call is TRBV4-2, the J call TRBJ2-7; no reliable D call. In germline, CDR1 is LGHNA, CDR2 YNFKEQ. The CDR3 has 14 residues. The germline V and J ends were trimmed by 1 base and 4 bases, with 11 bases remaining between them. CDR3 residues: CASSQGYSSYEQYF. The CDR3 nucleotides are TGTGCCAGCAGCCAAGGATATTCTAGTTACGAGCAGTACTTC.

This chain connects TRBV9 to TRBJ2-1; D is uncertain. CDR3 length: 12 amino acids. Germline assignment: CDR1 SGDLS and CDR2 YYNGEE. V was shortened by 0 bases and J by 6 bases, with 4 bases between the two germline ends. The CDR3 DNA sequence: TGTGCCAGCAGCGTAGCTCTCAATGAGCAGTTCTTC. Protein product: CASSVALNEQFF.

In DNA, the CDR3 is TGTGCCAGCAGTTTAGGCCGACTTACGAACACTGAAGCTTTCTTT. Translating it yields CASSLGRLTNTEAFF. V is TRBV27 and J is TRBJ1-1; D uncertain. Between the trimmed V and J ends, which lost 2 bases and 1 base, there was a span of 11 bases. The CDR3 contains 15 residues. Germline values: CDR1 MNHEY, CDR2 SMNVEV (reference sequence).

Only a few counts were recorded for this clonotype. This chain uses TRBV3-1 with TRBJ1-2; tentatively, D is TRBD1 (5 bases). V lost 10 bases to trimming and J lost 5 bases, with 20 bases between them. The CDR3 extends over 14 amino acids. Germline assignment: CDR1 LGHDT and CDR2 YNNKEL (reference sequence). The CDR3 coding sequence is TGTGCCACCTCGCCCGGGGACGGAGCGTATGGCTACACCTTC. Translation: CATSPGDGAYGYTF.

Only a few counts were recorded for this clonotype. J is TRBJ2-5 and V is TRBV28; D is tentatively TRBD1 or TRBD2 (6 bases each). CDR1 and CDR2 from the germline V gene are MDHEN and SYDVKM. Trimming shortened V by 3 bases and J by 5 bases, and 10 bases separated the two germline ends. The length of the CDR3 is 13 residues. The CDR3 DNA follows: TGTGCCAGCAGTTTTCGGGGGCTGGAGACCCAGTACTTC. Protein product: CASSFRGLETQYF. Looking up the rest from reference TRBV28 and TRBJ2-5 gives the full variable domain: DVKVTQSSRYLVKRTGEKVFLECVQDMDHENMFWYRQDPGLGLRLIYFSYDVKMKEKGDIPEGYSVSREKKERFSLILESASTNQTSMYLCASSFRGLETQYFGPGTRLLVL.

This clonotype has at least ten counts. The genes are TRBV6-6 and TRBJ2-7; a possible D gene is TRBD1 (6 bases). Trimming removed 1 base from V and 6 bases from J, with 13 bases in between. Germline values: CDR1 MNHNY, CDR2 SVGAGI (reference sequence). This CDR3 has 14 residues. The chain's CDR3 is CASSYYTGFGEQYF. The DNA of the CDR3 is TGTGCCAGCAGTTACTACACAGGGTTTGGCGAGCAGTACTTC.

CDR3 nucleotide sequence: TGTGCCAGCAGTCGACGGGACAGGGTAAACGAGCAGTACTTC. Translation: CASSRRDRVNEQYF. The genes are TRBV27 and TRBJ2-7; TRBD1 aligns across 9 bases. The CDR3 has 14 amino acids. The V gene's germline CDR1 is MNHEY and CDR2 SMNVEV (reference sequence). J lost 5 bases, V lost 5 bases, and 7 bases had no gene match.

The chain is built from TRBV5-1 and TRBJ1-6; D not resolved. Deletions cut 4 bases from V and 6 bases from J, with 8 bases between. From germline, CDR1 is SGHRS and CDR2 YFSETQ. The CDR3 totals 13 residues. For the CDR3, the DNA is TGCGCCAGCAGCAGAGTTTCTAATTCACCCCTCCACTTT. This encodes CASSRVSNSPLHF.

The chain is built from TRBV21-1 and TRBJ2-3; TRBD2 is taken as the D call from the table, unchecked against the DNA. TRBV21-1 counts as a pseudogene. This CDR3 spans 15 amino acids. CDR3 coding DNA: TGTGCCAGCCCAAATCAACTAGCGGGAGGAGATACGCAGTATTTT. This sequence encodes CASPNQLAGGDTQYF.

This clonotype occurred a few times. This chain links TRBV27 with TRBJ2-7; D possibly corresponds to TRBD2 (5 bases). The germline V gene encodes CDR1 MNHEY and CDR2 SMNVEV (reference sequence). V shed 7 bases and J shed 0 bases, with 13 bases lying between them. This CDR3 comprises 14 residues. The CDR3 spells CASKSRTASYEQYF. CDR3 coding DNA: TGTGCCAGCAAGAGCCGGACTGCCTCCTACGAGCAGTACTTC.

V usage is TRBV28 and J usage is TRBJ2-1; D is undetermined. V shed 6 bases and J shed 5 bases, with 17 bases lying between them. The CDR3 sequence is 15 residues long. The germline gives CDR1 MDHEN, CDR2 SYDVKM. The CDR3 sequence is CASRGAGFRNNEQFF. As DNA, the CDR3 is TGTGCCAGCAGGGGCGCCGGCTTCAGAAACAATGAGCAGTTCTTC.

Only one count was recorded for this clonotype. This chain connects TRBV7-2 to TRBJ2-2; D is unclear. The V and J ends lost 4 bases and 6 bases respectively, with 12 bases between them. This CDR3 has 14 residues. The germline V gene encodes CDR1 SGHTA and CDR2 FQGNSA. The CDR3 DNA reads TGTGCCAGCAGCTCAACAGTATATCCCGGGGAGCTGTTTTTT. Protein: CASSSTVYPGELFF.

This clonotype was picked up one time. Relative to the germline gene, one junction end is altered; a read error may explain this. The gene calls are TRBV7-2 and TRBJ2-7; 8 nucleotides match TRBD2. Germline CDR1 SGHTA, CDR2 FQGNSA. This CDR3 has 15 residues. The CDR3 protein is CASSQGWGTSNERYF. Written as DNA, the CDR3 is TGTGCCAGTAGCCAAGGGTGGGGGACTAGTAACGAGCGGTACTTC.

This chain uses TRBV25-1 with TRBJ2-3; the D is unclear. CDR1 and CDR2 from the germline V gene are MGHDK and SYGVNS. Trimming removed 6 bases at V and 6 bases at J, with 13 bases between. The CDR3 has 13 amino acids. The CDR3: CASRPVAADTQYF. CDR3 DNA: TGTGCCAGCAGGCCCGTTGCGGCGGATACGCAGTATTTT.